Listed here are 20 T cell receptor beta chains from one sample, sequenced in a study of shared clonotypes between healthy human individuals. Repertoires were generated with immunoSEQ multiplex PCR, while TCRdb's copy carries only in-frame clones and drops some. The sample lists approximately 2.3 million clones, 85% to 95% seen once, with 0.35% to 0.45% in the top ten. Material for sequencing was naive CD4+ T cells from PBMCs. The subset is: CD45RA+ positively selected. The source is a man between 18 and 35 years old in good health. Some clones in this sample may be carry-over from other donors' samples.

The chain recombines TRBV4-3 with TRBJ1-1, with 9 bases that match TRBD1. The CDR3 length is 15 residues. J lost 10 bases, V lost 0 bases, and 9 bases had no gene match. Germline assignment: CDR1 LGHNA and CDR2 YSLEER. The CDR3 protein is CASSQDPLTGGRAFF. CDR3 bases: TGCGCCAGCAGCCAAGATCCCCTGACAGGGGGTAGAGCTTTCTTT.

The chain carries TRBV25-1 and TRBJ1-2; possible D gene TRBD1, 5 bases. The V end was cut by 3 bases, the J end by 2 bases, with 13 bases between. CDR1 and CDR2 (germline): MGHDK, SYGVNS. The CDR3 spans 15 residues. CDR3 in amino acids: CASSDQGTRNYGYTF. The CDR3 DNA reads TGTGCCAGCAGTGACCAAGGGACGCGAAACTATGGCTACACCTTC.

Only a few counts were recorded for this clone. The same CDR3 arises from other DNA sequences in this sample as well. The rearrangement joins TRBV29-1 to TRBJ1-4, with D hard to call. CDR1 is SQVTM and CDR2 is ANQGSEA in the germline V gene. The V end was cut by 4 bases, the J end by 5 bases, with 11 bases between. CDR3 size: 13 residues. The CDR3 DNA reads TGCAGCGTTGTATCCAGCGGCAATGAAAAACTGTTTTTT. It codes for CSVVSSGNEKLFF.

The chain combines TRBV5-4 with TRBJ2-7, with TRBD2 matching over 9 bases. The J segment lost 6 bases and the V segment lost 9 bases, leaving 10 bases of the junction unmatched. This CDR3 is built from 13 residues. Germline lookup yields CDR1 SGHNT and CDR2 YYREEE (reference sequence). The CDR3, as DNA: TGTGCCACCCAGACTAGCGGTAACTTCGAGCAGTACTTC. Translated: CATQTSGNFEQYF.

The chain uses TRBV5-1 and TRBJ2-5, with 7 bases that match TRBD1. V was clipped by 2 bases and J by 4 bases; unmatched bases: 11. Per germline, CDR1 SGHRS and CDR2 YFSETQ. The CDR3 loop spans 16 amino acids. CDR3 sequence: CASSLGSQGFAETQYF. CDR3 coding DNA: TGCGCCAGCAGCTTAGGGTCACAGGGGTTTGCAGAGACCCAGTACTTC.

V is TRBV7-2 and J is TRBJ1-5; D unresolved. The CDR3 extends over 15 amino acids. From germline, CDR1 is SGHTA and CDR2 FQGNSA. V was trimmed by 1 base and J by 2 bases, leaving 9 bases between them. The CDR3 loop reads CASSLERVGNQPQHF. For the CDR3, the DNA is TGTGCCAGCAGCTTAGAAAGGGTCGGCAATCAGCCCCAGCATTTT.

The V and J genes are TRBV6-1 and TRBJ1-5; no clear D. Germline V CDR1 and CDR2: MNHNS, SASEGT. V was cut by 6 bases and J by 0 bases, with 6 bases left in between. This CDR3 is built from 13 residues. The CDR3 DNA reads TGTGCCAGCAGGAAAGATAGCAATCAGCCCCAGCATTTT. Its translation is CASRKDSNQPQHF.

This chain links TRBV19 with TRBJ2-6; TRBD1 matches 8 bases. In germline, CDR1 is LNHDA, CDR2 SQIVND (reference sequence). CDR3 length: 17 amino acids. The ends lost 6 bases at V and 0 bases at J; junction bases unmatched: 7. Here the CDR3 DNA reads TGTGCCAGTAGGGATATGACAGGGGCCTCTGGGGCCAACGTCCTGACTTTC. This encodes CASRDMTGASGANVLTF.

With regard to this clone: This CDR3 is also generated by other DNA sequences in the sample. The chain employs TRBV5-4 and TRBJ2-1, with 7 bases that match TRBD2. V lost 1 base to trimming and J lost 1 base; unmatched junction nucleotides: 5. Germline lookup yields CDR1 SGHNT and CDR2 YYREEE (reference sequence). The CDR3 runs 16 residues. The chain's CDR3 is CASSLPSGSSYNEQFF. The CDR3 coding sequence is TGTGCCAGCAGCTTGCCTAGCGGATCATCCTACAATGAGCAGTTCTTC.

This clone was seen once. This chain joins TRBV5-1 and TRBJ2-5, with D hard to call. TRBJ2-7 explains the end of the DNA better; the J call may be wrong. The length of the CDR3 is 14 residues. CDR1 and CDR2 (germline): SGHRS, YFSETQ. The CDR3 bases are TGCGCCAGCAGCTTGGACAGTCCGACCTACGAGCAGTACTTC. Encoded protein: CASSLDSPTYEQYF.

About this clone: This sample also contains other DNA sequences that code for the same CDR3. The CDR3 is CASSLAAGSYNEQFF. In DNA form, the CDR3 reads TGCGCCAGCAGCTTGGCAGCGGGCAGCTACAATGAGCAGTTCTTC. The gene calls are TRBV5-1 and TRBJ2-1, with D tentatively TRBD2 (6 bases). V lost 0 bases to trimming and J lost 3 bases, with 10 bases between them. Germline lookup yields CDR1 SGHRS and CDR2 YFSETQ. CDR3 length equals 15 residues.

This chain connects TRBV9 to TRBJ2-2; a possible D gene is TRBD2 (6 bases). The CDR3 is made up of 17 amino acids. The germline V gene has CDR1 SGDLS and CDR2 YYNGEE. Trimming pared 4 bases from V and 5 bases from J, leaving 21 bases between. DNA of the CDR3: TGTGCCAGCAGCCCCCGAGGGACTTTCGGGGGAACCGGGGAGCTGTTTTTT. Its protein is CASSPRGTFGGTGELFF. Looking up the rest from reference TRBV9 and TRBJ2-2 gives the full variable domain: DSGVTQTPKHLITATGQRVTLRCSPRSGDLSVYWYQQSLDQGLQFLIQYYNGEERAKGNILERFSAQQFPDLHSELNLSSLELGDSALYFCASSPRGTFGGTGELFFGEGSRLTVL.

A note on this clone: Other DNA sequences in this specimen translate into the identical CDR3. The chain carries TRBV28 and TRBJ2-7; 7 bases line up with TRBD1. V lost 6 bases, J lost 2 bases, and 4 bases stayed unmatched. The CDR3 runs 13 residues. The V gene's germline CDR1 is MDHEN and CDR2 SYDVKM. CDR3 residues: CASRGTVTYEQYF. The CDR3 DNA is TGTGCCAGCAGAGGGACAGTAACCTACGAGCAGTACTTC.

The V and J genes are TRBV30 and TRBJ2-5, with 7 bases aligning to TRBD1. Looked up from germline, CDR1 is GTSNPN and CDR2 is SVGIG (reference sequence). The CDR3 has 13 amino acids. V shed 2 bases and J 4 bases; nucleotides not matched to a gene: 4. The CDR3 spells CAWSRQGRETQYF. The DNA for the CDR3 is TGTGCCTGGAGTCGACAGGGAAGAGAGACCCAGTACTTC. The variable domain in full, completed from reference TRBV30 and TRBJ2-5, reads SQTIHQWPATLVQPVGSPLSLECTVEGTSNPNLYWYRQAAGRGLQLLFYSVGIGQISSEVPQNLSASRPQDRQFILSSKKLLLSDSGFYLCAWSRQGRETQYFGPGTRLLVL.

The gene calls are TRBV5-1 and TRBJ2-1, with 9 bases that match TRBD1. Trimming cost V 4 bases and J 5 bases; bases outside gene matches: 7. The CDR3 runs 15 residues. CDR1 and CDR2 from the germline V gene are SGHRS and YFSETQ. Here the CDR3 reads CASSPGTGNHNEQFF. The CDR3 nucleotides are TGCGCCAGCAGCCCTGGGACAGGGAATCACAATGAGCAGTTCTTC. Full variable domain (outside the CDR3, taken from reference TRBV5-1 and TRBJ2-1): KAGVTQTPRYLIKTRGQQVTLSCSPISGHRSVSWYQQTPGQGLQFLFEYFSETQRNKGNFPGRFSGRQFSNSRSEMNVSTLELGDSALYLCASSPGTGNHNEQFFGPGTRLTVL.

This clone has a single count. The chain uses TRBV21-1 and TRBJ2-7; TRBD1, the table's D call, lacks a check against the DNA. TRBV21-1 is an annotated pseudogene. The length of the CDR3 is 15 residues. Written as DNA, the CDR3 is TGTGCCAGCAGCAAAGCGATAGGGGCAGTTTACGAGCAGTACTTC. It specifies CASSKAIGAVYEQYF.

As regards this clone: Other DNA sequences in this specimen translate into the identical CDR3. The genes are TRBV29-1 and TRBJ2-7; either TRBD1 or TRBD2 may fit D (6 bases each). Germline CDR1 and CDR2: SQVTM and ANQGSEA. The V gene lost 6 bases and the J gene lost 4 bases, with 16 bases spanning the gap. The CDR3 covers 13 residues. The CDR3 DNA follows: TGCAGCGTCGCACACCGAGGGGGGTACGAGCAGTACTTC. This encodes CSVAHRGGYEQYF.

The CDR3 region is CASSLFGTGDYNEQFF. The DNA for the CDR3 is TGTGCCAGCAGTTTATTCGGGACAGGGGACTACAATGAGCAGTTCTTC. The chain recombines TRBV28 with TRBJ2-1, with 10 bases fitting TRBD1. With V trimmed by 1 base and J by 3 bases, 3 bases remained unmatched. This CDR3 contains 16 residues. Germline CDR1 is MDHEN and CDR2 is SYDVKM.

DNA of the CDR3: TGTGCCAGCAGTTACTCGACGCTGGGGGAGACCCAGTACTTC. Translating it yields CASSYSTLGETQYF. This rearrangement joins TRBV6-6 to TRBJ2-5; the D is unclear. This CDR3 is built from 14 residues. V lost 0 bases and J 5 bases, leaving 10 bases between the germline ends. CDR1 MNHNY and CDR2 SVGAGI come from the germline V gene (reference sequence).

J is TRBJ2-2 and V is TRBV2; D not resolved. This CDR3 region has 11 residues. Germline CDR1 SNHLY, CDR2 FYNNEI. The CDR3 here is CAAAKEGELFF. In nucleotides, the CDR3 is TGTGCGGCCGCGAAGGAGGGGGAGCTGTTTTTT. The full variable domain, completed using reference TRBV2 and TRBJ2-2, is EPEVTQTPSHQVTQMGQEVILRCVPISNHLYFYWYRQILGQKVEFLVSFYNNEISEKSEIFDDQFSVERPDGSNFTLKIRSTKLEDSAMYFCAAAKEGELFFGEGSRLTVL.